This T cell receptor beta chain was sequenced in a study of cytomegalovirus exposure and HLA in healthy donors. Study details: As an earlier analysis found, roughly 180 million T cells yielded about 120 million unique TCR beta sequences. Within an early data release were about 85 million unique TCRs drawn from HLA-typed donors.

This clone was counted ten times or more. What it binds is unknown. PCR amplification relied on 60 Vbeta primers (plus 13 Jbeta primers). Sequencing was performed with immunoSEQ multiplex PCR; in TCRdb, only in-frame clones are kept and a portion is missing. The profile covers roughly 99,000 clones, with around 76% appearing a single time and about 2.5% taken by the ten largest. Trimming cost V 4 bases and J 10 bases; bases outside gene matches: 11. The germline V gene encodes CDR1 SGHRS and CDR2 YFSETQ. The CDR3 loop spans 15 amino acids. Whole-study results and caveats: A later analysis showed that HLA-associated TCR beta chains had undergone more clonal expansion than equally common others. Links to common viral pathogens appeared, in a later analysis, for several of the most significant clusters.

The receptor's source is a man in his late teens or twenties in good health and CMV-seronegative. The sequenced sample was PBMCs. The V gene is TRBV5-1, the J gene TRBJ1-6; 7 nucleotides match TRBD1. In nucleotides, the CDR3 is TGCGCCAGCAGCCAGGGGACAGCGGCTGGATCACCCCTCCACTTT. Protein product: CASSQGTAAGSPLHF. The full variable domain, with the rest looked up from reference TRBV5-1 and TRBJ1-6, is KAGVTQTPRYLIKTRGQQVTLSCSPISGHRSVSWYQQTPGQGLQFLFEYFSETQRNKGNFPGRFSGRQFSNSRSEMNVSTLELGDSALYLCASSQGTAAGSPLHFGNGTRLTVT.